The entry that follows covers one T cell receptor beta chain sequence. What it binds is unknown. Method: immunoSEQ multiplex PCR; TCRdb's copy keeps in-frame clones and lacks some. The table shows 150,000 to 180,000 clones, with roughly 90% occurring only once. Donors were drawn from the approximately 120-subject validation cohort, separate from the roughly 700-subject first cohort. Trimming shortened V by 2 bases and J by 4 bases, and 6 bases separated the two germline ends. Germline-derived CDR1 and CDR2 are SGHDN and FVKESK. The CDR3 consists of 13 residues. The source of the sample is a study of cytomegalovirus exposure and HLA in healthy donors. Study details: A subsequent analysis reported that the 120 validation repertoires were produced on the same platform that had also been used for the roughly 670 first-cohort repertoires. Regarding the study as a whole: Confirmation was obtained in vitro that a few CMV-associated chains are specific for CMV antigens. Some TCR beta chains (roughly 160 of them) were listed as cytomegalovirus-associated.

This receptor was identified in a man between 18 and 29 years old in good health and CMV-seropositive. The J gene is TRBJ2-1, the V gene TRBV14; no definite D call. Material for sequencing was PBMCs. The DNA for the CDR3 is TGTGCCAGCAGCCAACAGACTTACAATGAGCAGTTCTTC. This gives the protein CASSQQTYNEQFF.